The rows below give T cell receptor beta chains drawn from one sample of a study of blood T cell repertoires in COVID-19. Using immunoSEQ multiplex PCR, the repertoire was profiled, and TCRdb retains in-frame clones only, with some absent. The sample lists hundreds of thousands of clones, 88% occurring once. The specimen was peripheral blood. These receptors were obtained from a woman in her seventies with COVID-19, enrolled during active disease. The CDR3 runs from the conserved cysteine through the conserved F or W. A D gene is named only where the DNA matches it firmly. Expanded clones are given a class, and other clones once, few, many or no size at all.

cdr3_aa cdr3_nt j_call v_call d_call clone_size
CASSETAMNTEAFF TGTGCCAGCAGCGAGACAGCGATGAACACTGAAGCTTTCTTT TRBJ1-1 TRBV9 - few
CASSVETGCGYTF TGTGCCAGCAGCGTAGAAACAGGGTGCGGCTACACCTTC TRBJ1-2 TRBV9 - once
CASSLRRGVPSEETQYF TGTGCCAGCAGTCTTAGACGGGGGGTACCCTCCGAAGAGACCCAGTACTTC TRBJ2-5 TRBV2 TRBD2 -
CASSLDDHGYGYTF TGTGCCAGCAGCTTAGACGATCACGGCTATGGCTACACCTTC TRBJ1-2 TRBV7-9 - -
CASSEELSYEQYF TGCGCCAGCAGTGAAGAGTTATCCTACGAGCAGTACTTC TRBJ2-7 TRBV10-1 - -
CASRAGTDEQYF TGCGCCAGCAGAGCCGGGACAGACGAGCAGTACTTC TRBJ2-7 TRBV5-1 TRBD1 -
CASGLVLGQGANTEAFF TGTGCTAGTGGTTTGGTATTGGGACAGGGAGCTAACACTGAAGCTTTCTTT TRBJ1-1 TRBV12-5 TRBD1 -
CASSYGASGGFGTQYF TGTGCCAGCAGTTATGGGGCTAGCGGGGGGTTCGGGACCCAGTACTTC TRBJ2-5 TRBV6-5 TRBD2 -
CASSWQFNTEAFF TGCGCCAGCAGCTGGCAGTTTAACACTGAAGCTTTCTTT TRBJ1-1 TRBV5-1 - -
CASSSSTGTETQYF TGTGCCAGCAGCTCATCGACAGGGACAGAGACCCAGTACTTC TRBJ2-5 TRBV7-6 TRBD1 -
CASSFGGFNQPQHF TGTGCCAGCAGTTTTGGAGGTTTCAATCAGCCCCAGCATTTT TRBJ1-5 TRBV28 - -
CASSPRQGNSGNTIYF TGTGCCAGCAGCCCCCGACAGGGAAACTCTGGAAACACCATATATTTT TRBJ1-3 TRBV9 TRBD1 -
CASSLWGAGANVLTF TGTGCCAGCAGTTTATGGGGAGCTGGGGCCAACGTCCTGACTTTC TRBJ2-6 TRBV27 - -
CASTYLRQGAAGNFYEQYF TGCGCCAGCACTTACCTAAGACAGGGGGCGGCGGGCAACTTCTACGAGCAGTACTTC TRBJ2-7 TRBV23-1 TRBD1 -
CATSPEAYEQYF TGTGCCACCAGCCCGGAGGCCTACGAGCAGTACTTC TRBJ2-7 TRBV15 - few
CASSQDGGADTQYF TGTGCCAGCAGCCAAGACGGGGGGGCGGATACGCAGTATTTT TRBJ2-3 TRBV4-2 TRBD2 -
CSHQGRSADTQYF TGCAGCCATCAGGGTCGGAGCGCAGATACGCAGTATTTT TRBJ2-3 TRBV29-1 - -
CASSSGTASSYNSPLHF TGTGCCAGTAGTTCGGGGACAGCGAGCTCCTATAATTCACCCCTCCACTTT TRBJ1-6 TRBV19 TRBD1 -
CASSLARVLNTIYF TGTGCCAGCAGCTTGGCCCGGGTTTTAAACACCATATATTTT TRBJ1-3 TRBV5-8 - -
CASERGGGYTF TGTGCCAGCGAACGAGGTGGGGGCTACACCTTC TRBJ1-2 TRBV2 - -
CASSPLAGATADTQYF TGTGCCAGCTCACCTCTAGCGGGGGCCACCGCAGATACGCAGTATTTT TRBJ2-3 TRBV18 TRBD2 -
CASSLGTSGDTEAFF TGTGCCAGCAGCTTGGGGACATCGGGCGACACTGAAGCTTTCTTT TRBJ1-1 TRBV5-6 - -
CASSLKGVDLLEAFF TGTGCCAGCAGCTTAAAGGGGGTGGACCTCCTTGAAGCTTTCTTT TRBJ1-1 TRBV7-7 - once
CASSLNGGGSFGF TGTGCCAGCAGTTTAAACGGAGGAGGCTCATTTGGGTTT TRBJ1-4 TRBV12-3/TRBV12-4 - -
CASRATRTGGEAFF TGTGCCAGCAGGGCCACCCGGACAGGGGGCGAAGCTTTCTTT TRBJ1-1 TRBV2 TRBD1 -
CSVEGLAGFSYEQYF TGCAGCGTTGAAGGCCTAGCGGGTTTTTCCTACGAGCAGTACTTC TRBJ2-7 TRBV29-1 TRBD2 -
CASFYPLRGGPSSGELFF TGTGCCAGCTTTTACCCTCTGCGGGGGGGGCCTTCGTCCGGGGAGCTGTTTTTT TRBJ2-2 TRBV27 TRBD2 -
CASSSILQGTEAFF TGCGCCAGCAGCTCTATCCTACAGGGGACTGAAGCTTTCTTT TRBJ1-1 TRBV5-1 TRBD1 -
CASSSDGGWETQYF TGTGCCAGCAGCTCTGACGGGGGGTGGGAGACCCAGTACTTC TRBJ2-5 TRBV7-8 TRBD2 -
CASSQPGTGAMNTEAFF TGTGCCAGCAGCCAACCCGGGACAGGGGCAATGAACACTGAAGCTTTCTTT TRBJ1-1 TRBV27 TRBD1 -
CASSSLKTNTEAFF TGTGCCAGCAGCTCCTTGAAGACAAACACTGAAGCTTTCTTT TRBJ1-1 TRBV7-9 - -
CASSLDGGTSPLHF TGTGCCAGCAGCTTGGACGGGGGGACGTCACCCCTCCACTTT TRBJ1-6 TRBV5-8 - few
CASTPWGGMNTEAFF TGTGCCAGTACCCCGTGGGGAGGGATGAACACTGAAGCTTTCTTT TRBJ1-1 TRBV19 - -
CASSSTGWSSYNEQFF TGTGCCAGCAGTTCGACAGGGTGGAGCTCCTACAATGAGCAGTTCTTC TRBJ2-1 TRBV27 TRBD1 once
CASSVSVKPGNTIYF TGTGCCAGCAGCGTGAGCGTAAAGCCTGGAAACACCATATATTTT TRBJ1-3 TRBV9 - few
CASSPTGSGNTIYF TGCGCCAGCAGCCCTACAGGCTCTGGAAACACCATATATTTT TRBJ1-3 TRBV4-3 - -
CASSRTGDYGYTF TGTGCCAGCAGCCGGACAGGAGATTATGGCTACACCTTC TRBJ1-2 TRBV6-6 TRBD1 few
CASSVDLAGDYEQYF TGTGCCAGCAGCGTAGATCTAGCGGGGGACTACGAGCAGTACTTC TRBJ2-7 TRBV9 TRBD2 -
CASSQRQEINYGYTF TGCGCCAGCAGCCAGCGACAGGAGATAAACTATGGCTACACCTTC TRBJ1-2 TRBV4-1 - -
CASSLAGESNQPQHF TGTGCCAGCAGCTTAGCAGGGGAAAGCAATCAGCCCCAGCATTTT TRBJ1-5 TRBV7-9 - -
CASSLVLEGTDTQYF TGTGCCAGCAGTTTGGTCTTGGAGGGCACAGATACGCAGTATTTT TRBJ2-3 TRBV27 - once
CASSGQGVAEAFF TGTGCCAGCAGTGGCCAGGGGGTCGCTGAAGCTTTCTTT TRBJ1-1 TRBV2 TRBD1 -
CASSVGQGAAYEQYF TGCGCCAGCAGCGTTGGACAGGGGGCCGCCTACGAGCAGTACTTC TRBJ2-7 TRBV5-1 TRBD1 -
CASSVQGFQPQHF TGTGCCAGCAGCGTACAGGGCTTTCAGCCCCAGCATTTT TRBJ1-5 TRBV7-2 - -
CAWRLQGSNQPQHF TGTGCCTGGAGACTCCAGGGGAGTAATCAGCCCCAGCATTTT TRBJ1-5 TRBV30 - -
CASRLTVNEKLFF TGTGCCAGCAGGCTAACGGTTAATGAAAAACTGTTTTTT TRBJ1-4 TRBV27 - -
CASNAGGTDTQYF TGTGCCAGCAACGCGGGGGGGACAGATACGCAGTATTTT TRBJ2-3 TRBV12-3/TRBV12-4 TRBD2 few